One and the same sample provided the 21 T cell receptor beta chains below, sequenced in a study of T cell responses to AZD1222 COVID-19 vaccine. Assay: immunoSEQ multiplex PCR; the TCRdb copy retains only in-frame clones and omits some. The sample lists approximately 68,000 clones; around nine tenths were seen once. The material sequenced was peripheral blood, taken 28 days after the second dose of the MenACWY control vaccine. The receptors shown here come from an adult who received the MenACWY meningococcal vaccine as a control.

This chain uses TRBV28 with TRBJ2-5; no definite D call. The CDR3 spans 12 residues. V gave up 2 bases and J gave up 0 bases, with 1 base separating them. The germline CDR1 and CDR2 sequences are MDHEN and SYDVKM. In nucleotides, the CDR3 is TGTGCCAGCAGTTTAGACCAAGAGACCCAGTACTTC. Residues: CASSLDQETQYF.

The V call is TRBV29-1, the J call TRBJ2-1, with D perhaps assigned TRBD1 or TRBD2 (5 bases each). Germline CDR1 is SQVTM and CDR2 is ANQGSEA. This CDR3 is 15 amino acids long. Trimming took 7 bases from V and 9 from J, leaving 25 bases between them. In DNA, the CDR3 is TGCAGCGGGGACGTGTCACCCACCTGGGGCAGTGAGCAGTTCTTC. Protein sequence: CSGDVSPTWGSEQFF.

The chain carries TRBV4-2 and TRBJ2-1; TRBD2 matches 9 bases. This CDR3 is 18 amino acids long. V shed 0 bases, J shed 4 bases, and the junction held 10 bases outside the gene matches. Germline values: CDR1 LGHNA, CDR2 YNFKEQ. This CDR3 reads CASSQDRGGGAIYNEQFF. CDR3 nucleotide sequence: TGTGCCAGCAGCCAAGATAGAGGCGGGGGGGCGATATACAATGAGCAGTTCTTC.

The V call is TRBV19, the J call TRBJ1-1, with a tentative D call TRBD1 (5 bases). Trimming pared 11 bases from V and 7 bases from J, leaving 17 bases between. This CDR3 has 12 amino acids. The germline gives CDR1 LNHDA, CDR2 SQIVND (reference sequence). The CDR3 loop is CASAAQAGEAFF. The CDR3 DNA reads as TGTGCCTCTGCTGCACAGGCAGGTGAAGCTTTCTTT.

The V call is TRBV28, the J call TRBJ2-3, with 7 bases identical to TRBD2. The germline V gene encodes CDR1 MDHEN and CDR2 SYDVKM. The CDR3 spans 16 residues. After removal of 1 base from V and 1 base from J, the junction contained 5 bases not matched to a gene. The CDR3 protein is CASSLSTSGGTDTQYF. In DNA form, the CDR3 reads TGTGCCAGCAGTTTATCTACGAGCGGGGGCACAGATACGCAGTATTTT.

As concerns this clone: An end of the junction does not agree with germline; a read error may underlie this. The chain employs TRBV7-9 and TRBJ2-7; possible D gene TRBD1, 6 bases. The germline gives CDR1 SEHNR, CDR2 FQNEAQ (reference sequence). The CDR3 is made up of 11 amino acids. The CDR3 nucleotides read TGTGCCAGCAGCTTGATGCAGGGGTTGCACTTC. Translated, it gives CASSLMQGLHF. Supplemented by reference TRBV7-9 and TRBJ2-7, the full variable domain reads DTGVSQNPRHKITKRGQNVTFRCDPISEHNRLYWYRQTLGQGPEFLTYFQNEAQLEKSRLLSDRFSAERPKGSFSTLEIQRTEQGDSAMYLCASSLMQGLHFGPGTRLTVT.

The chain couples TRBV29-1 to TRBJ2-5; 9 bases match TRBD1. The CDR3 has 14 residues. With 6 bases clipped from V and 4 bases from J, the junction kept 9 bases outside the gene matches. CDR1 is SQVTM, CDR2 ANQGSEA, per germline. CDR3 bases: TGCAGCGTGGCCGGGACAGGGTCAATAGAGACCCAGTACTTC. It is translated as CSVAGTGSIETQYF. Drawing the rest from reference TRBV29-1 and TRBJ2-5, the complete variable domain is SAVISQKPSRDICQRGTSLTIQCQVDSQVTMMFWYRQQPGQSLTLIATANQGSEATYESGFVIDKFPISRPNLTFSTLTVSNMSPEDSSIYLCSVAGTGSIETQYFGPGTRLLVL.

The CDR3 DNA reads TGTGCCAGCAGCTTGAACAGGAACACTGAAGCTTTCTTT. Its translation: CASSLNRNTEAFF. The V gene is TRBV7-9, the J gene TRBJ1-1; D unresolved. Per germline, CDR1 SEHNR and CDR2 FQNEAQ (reference sequence). The CDR3 extends over 13 amino acids. Trimming stripped 3 bases from V and 1 base from J, with 6 bases between.

The chain employs TRBV6-2 or TRBV6-3 and TRBJ2-2; TRBD1 matches at 9 bases. The junction had 12 bases not matched to a gene; V was cut back by 8 bases and J by 5 bases. Germline V CDR1 and CDR2: MNHEY, SVGEGT. The CDR3 runs to 16 residues. CDR3 region: CASGRDRAAFTGELFF. The DNA for the CDR3 is TGTGCCAGCGGCCGGGACAGGGCTGCCTTTACCGGGGAGCTGTTTTTT.

This chain connects TRBV3-1 (or the pseudogene TRBV3-2) to TRBJ2-7; TRBD1 might be the D (6 bases). The ends were cut back, 4 bases at V and 6 bases at J, with 13 bases in the middle. Per germline, CDR1 LGHDT and CDR2 YNNKEL (reference sequence). The CDR3 extends over 13 amino acids. The CDR3 DNA reads as TGTGCCAGCAGCCCAAACAGGGTCGGCGAGCAGTACTTC. Protein: CASSPNRVGEQYF.

The rearrangement uses TRBV30 and TRBJ1-1; weak D call: TRBD1 (6 bases). Germline loops: CDR1 GTSNPN, CDR2 SVGIG (reference sequence). The CDR3 has 13 residues. V lost 4 bases to trimming and J lost 1 base, with 10 bases between them. CDR3 sequence: CAWIRQENTEAFF. CDR3 bases: TGTGCCTGGATTAGACAGGAGAACACTGAAGCTTTCTTT.

The chain couples TRBV12-3 or TRBV12-4 to TRBJ2-7, with TRBD2 identical over 7 bases. The V segment lost 3 bases and the J segment 5 bases; nucleotides outside the gene matches: 4. The CDR3 is 13 residues long. The CDR3 spells CASSLGGENEQYF. The DNA for the CDR3 is TGTGCCAGCAGTTTGGGAGGGGAGAACGAGCAGTACTTC.

The table lists this clone with a count of one. This chain links TRBV6-1 with TRBJ2-1; D is undetermined. In germline, CDR1 is MNHNS, CDR2 SASEGT. The CDR3 sequence is 13 residues long. Trimming shortened V by 1 base and J by 8 bases, and 9 bases separated the two germline ends. The CDR3 DNA sequence: TGTGCCAGCAGTGAAGTCCGGTTGGATGAGCAGTTCTTC. Its protein product is CASSEVRLDEQFF.

The chain combines TRBV12-3 or TRBV12-4 with TRBJ1-1; D gene ambiguous. The ends were cut back, 6 bases at V and 5 bases at J, with 13 bases in the middle. The CDR3 sequence is 13 residues long. The CDR3 DNA reads TGTGCCAGCAGCCCGGCGGTAAGGACTGAAGCTTTCTTT. Translated: CASSPAVRTEAFF.

CDR3 nucleotides: TGTGCCAGCAGTGAATCGGGGGAGGGGGCCATATATTTT. Translation gives CASSESGEGAIYF. V usage is TRBV2 and J usage is TRBJ1-3; the D gene is possibly TRBD1 (6 bases). The V end lost 2 bases, the J end lost 11 bases, and 13 bases lay between the germline ends. The CDR3 totals 13 residues. CDR1 and CDR2 (germline): SNHLY, FYNNEI. Together with reference TRBV2 and TRBJ1-3, the CDR3 gives the full variable domain: EPEVTQTPSHQVTQMGQEVILRCVPISNHLYFYWYRQILGQKVEFLVSFYNNEISEKSEIFDDQFSVERPDGSNFTLKIRSTKLEDSAMYFCASSESGEGAIYFGEGSWLTVV.

This clone was counted only a few times. The chain has TRBV25-1 and TRBJ2-2; possibly TRBD1 for D (5 bases). The length of the CDR3 is 13 residues. Germline V lookup: CDR1 MGHDK, CDR2 SYGVNS. Trimming removed 6 bases at V and 4 bases at J, with 9 bases between. The CDR3 DNA reads as TGTGCCAGCAGGCTTCAGGGCACCGGGGAGCTGTTTTTT. Translated: CASRLQGTGELFF.

The rearrangement joins TRBV19 to TRBJ1-2; TRBD1 aligns across 8 bases. Germline V gene sequence: CDR1 LNHDA, CDR2 SQIVND (reference sequence). V was clipped by 7 bases and J by 6 bases; unmatched bases: 4. This CDR3 contains 12 residues. CDR3: CASTLTGDGYTF. The CDR3 coding sequence is TGTGCCAGTACCCTGACAGGGGATGGCTACACCTTC. Drawing the rest from reference TRBV19 and TRBJ1-2, the complete variable domain is DGGITQSPKYLFRKEGQNVTLSCEQNLNHDAMYWYRQDPGQGLRLIYYSQIVNDFQKGDIAEGYSVSREKKESFPLTVTSAQKNPTAFYLCASTLTGDGYTFGSGTRLTVV.

Notes on this clone: Other DNA sequences from this sample encode an identical CDR3 as well. The CDR3 DNA is TGTGCCAGCAGCTTAGAGGTGAACACTGAAGCTTTCTTT. Protein product: CASSLEVNTEAFF. The rearrangement links TRBV11-3 to TRBJ1-1; D is ambiguous. CDR1 and CDR2 from the germline V gene are SGHNT and YENEEA. Trimming left V 0 bases short and J 0 bases short, with 2 bases between. The CDR3 runs to 13 residues. Using reference TRBV11-3 and TRBJ1-1 for the parts outside the CDR3, the full variable domain is EAGVVQSPRYKIIEKKQPVAFWCNPISGHNTLYWYLQNLGQGPELLIRYENEEAVDDSQLPKDRFSAERLKGVDSTLKIQPAELGDSAVYLCASSLEVNTEAFFGQGTRLTVV.

The J gene is TRBJ1-1, the V gene TRBV5-6; the D is unclear. Germline assignment: CDR1 SGHDT and CDR2 YYEEEE. Trimming took 9 bases from V and 0 from J, leaving 18 bases between them. The CDR3 runs 15 residues. The CDR3 protein is CATSTQELMNTEAFF. The CDR3 bases are TGTGCCACAAGCACCCAGGAGCTCATGAACACTGAAGCTTTCTTT.

This clone has only one observation. In nucleotides, the CDR3 is TGTGCCAGCAGCCGACAAACAGATCCGACTAGGTCGGAGCAGTACTTC. It translates to CASSRQTDPTRSEQYF. V usage is TRBV7-8 and J usage is TRBJ2-7; a possible D gene is TRBD2 (6 bases). With 5 bases removed from V and 7 bases from J, the gap between germline ends came to 24 bases. The germline V gene has CDR1 SGHVS and CDR2 FQNEAQ. The CDR3 runs to 16 residues.

This chain joins TRBV6-1 and TRBJ2-1, with no clear D. CDR1 is MNHNS, CDR2 SASEGT, per germline. V lost 3 bases, J lost 10 bases, and 16 bases lay in between. CDR3 size: 14 residues. The CDR3 sequence is CASSEMADPREQFF. In nucleotides, the CDR3 is TGTGCCAGCAGTGAGATGGCCGATCCACGGGAGCAGTTCTTC.